Below, one TCR beta chain is given with its context. These data come from a study of cytomegalovirus exposure and HLA in healthy donors. The V and J ends lost 4 bases and 2 bases, in that order; junction bases with no gene match: 9. The CDR3 is 15 amino acids. In germline, CDR1 is GTSNPN, CDR2 SVGIG (reference sequence). Sequencing was performed with immunoSEQ multiplex PCR; in TCRdb, only in-frame clones are kept and a portion is missing. This table has 150,000 to 200,000 clones, more than 75% appearing once. The chain recombines TRBV30 with TRBJ2-3, with 7 bases identical to TRBD1. Sequencing was done on a sample of PBMCs. The TCR originated in a woman in her twenties or thirties in good health and CMV-seronegative. The chain's CDR3 is CAWTDREQITDTQYF. The CDR3 DNA reads TGTGCCTGGACCGACAGGGAACAGATCACAGATACGCAGTATTTT. The full variable domain, with the rest looked up from reference TRBV30 and TRBJ2-3, is SQTIHQWPATLVQPVGSPLSLECTVEGTSNPNLYWYRQAAGRGLQLLFYSVGIGQISSEVPQNLSASRPQDRQFILSSKKLLLSDSGFYLCAWTDREQITDTQYFGPGTRLTVL.